This T cell receptor (beta chain) came from a study of control samples from healthy donors and cancer patients. This clone showed up just once. Assay: immunoSEQ multiplex PCR; the TCRdb copy retains only in-frame clones and omits some. In the table there are approximately 140,000 clones, 94% of which are singletons. The CDR3 runs to 14 residues. In germline, CDR1 is LNHDA, CDR2 SQIVND (reference sequence). V lost 5 bases, J lost 9 bases, and 9 bases stayed unmatched. This sequence originates from a man aged 35 to 55 in good health. Sequences were obtained from blood. The chain carries TRBV19 and TRBJ1-5, with TRBD1 matching over 8 bases. DNA of the CDR3: TGTGCCAGTAGTTACGGACAGGGTCCGTGGCCCCAGCATTTT. Amino acids: CASSYGQGPWPQHF.